This T cell receptor (beta chain) came from a study of blood T cells in healthy people across ages. With a J-beta primer mix and a sample-barcoded 5' primer, a second PCR ran 7 to 11 cycles. One entry per CDR3 protein results from TCRdb running MiXCR on the 5' RACE reads. The sample lists a few hundred thousand distinct CDR3 sequences, about a quarter occurring once. The germline V gene encodes CDR1 SGHAT and CDR2 FQNNGV. The CDR3 is made up of 17 amino acids. These data are also associated with another study on T cells of mothers and their children. In that study: A few healthy Caucasian mothers, along with their six children, were the donors.

This TCR came from a boy between 2 and 15 years old in good health. Sequencing input: blood. The rearrangement joins TRBV11-2 to TRBJ2-5, with D possibly matching TRBD2 (6 bases). The J call may be in error: the DNA end matches TRBJ2-7 better. The CDR3 bases are TGTGCCAGCAGCTTAGTAGCCGCGGACTACGGGTGGGACGAGCAGTACTTC. Its translation: CASSLVAADYGWDEQYF.